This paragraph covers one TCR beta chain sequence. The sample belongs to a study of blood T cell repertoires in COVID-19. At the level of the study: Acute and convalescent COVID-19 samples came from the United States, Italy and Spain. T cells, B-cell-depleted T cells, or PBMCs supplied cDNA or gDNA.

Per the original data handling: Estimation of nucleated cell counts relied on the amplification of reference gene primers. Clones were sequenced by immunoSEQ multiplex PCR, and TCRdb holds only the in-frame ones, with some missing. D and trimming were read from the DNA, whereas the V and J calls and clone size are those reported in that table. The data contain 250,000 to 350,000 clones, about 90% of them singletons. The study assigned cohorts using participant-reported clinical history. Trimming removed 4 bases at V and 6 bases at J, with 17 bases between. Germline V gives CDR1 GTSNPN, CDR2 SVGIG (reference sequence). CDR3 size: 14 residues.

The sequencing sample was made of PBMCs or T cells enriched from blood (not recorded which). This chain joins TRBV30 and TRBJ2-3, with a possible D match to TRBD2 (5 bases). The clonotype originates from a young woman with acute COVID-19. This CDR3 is CAWTDWRMGDTQYF. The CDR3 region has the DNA TGTGCCTGGACCGATTGGAGGATGGGGGATACGCAGTATTTT.